This T cell receptor beta chain emerged from a study of OX40 agonist ivuxolimab in advanced cancers. Broader study findings: Expanded clones tended on average to be more numerous among CD8+ T cells than CD4+.

In this sample, this clone turned up once. Its antigen is still unknown. Sequenced by immunoSEQ multiplex PCR; TCRdb stores in-frame clones only, minus some. Here the sample spans approximately 45,000 clones, more than 75% being singletons. This CDR3 has 18 residues. J was trimmed by 2 bases and V by 2 bases; bases with no gene match: 12. Germline CDR1 and CDR2: SEHNR and FQNEAQ (reference sequence). This sequence was found in an adult with an advanced solid tumor such as melanoma, head and neck, liver or kidney cancer. The starting material was CD4+ or CD8+ T cells sorted from blood, obtained in a trial of the OX40 agonist ivuxolimab. The chain links TRBV7-9 to TRBJ2-3, with TRBD2 identical over 8 bases. The CDR3 here is CASSLQGRAGAFTDTQYF. In DNA form, the CDR3 reads TGTGCCAGCAGCTTACAAGGCAGAGCGGGAGCCTTCACAGATACGCAGTATTTT.